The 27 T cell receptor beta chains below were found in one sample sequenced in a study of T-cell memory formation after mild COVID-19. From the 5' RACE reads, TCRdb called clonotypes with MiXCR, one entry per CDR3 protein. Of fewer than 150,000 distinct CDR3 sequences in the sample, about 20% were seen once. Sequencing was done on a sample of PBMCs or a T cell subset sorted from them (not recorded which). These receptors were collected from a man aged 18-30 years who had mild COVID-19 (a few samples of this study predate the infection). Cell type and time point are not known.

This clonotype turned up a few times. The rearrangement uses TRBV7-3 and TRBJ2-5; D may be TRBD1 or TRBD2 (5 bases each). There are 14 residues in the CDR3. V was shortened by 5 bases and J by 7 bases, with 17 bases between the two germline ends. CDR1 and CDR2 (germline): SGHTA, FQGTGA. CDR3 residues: CASSPDGTRGTQYF. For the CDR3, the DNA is TGTGCCAGCAGCCCGGACGGGACGAGAGGGACCCAGTACTTC.

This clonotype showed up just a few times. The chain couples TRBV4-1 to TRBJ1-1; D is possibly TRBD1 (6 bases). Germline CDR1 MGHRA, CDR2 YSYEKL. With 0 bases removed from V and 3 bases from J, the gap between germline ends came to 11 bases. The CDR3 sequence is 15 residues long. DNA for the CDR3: TGCGCCAGCAGCCAAGATCCAGGGGTCGACACTGAAGCTTTCTTT. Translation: CASSQDPGVDTEAFF.

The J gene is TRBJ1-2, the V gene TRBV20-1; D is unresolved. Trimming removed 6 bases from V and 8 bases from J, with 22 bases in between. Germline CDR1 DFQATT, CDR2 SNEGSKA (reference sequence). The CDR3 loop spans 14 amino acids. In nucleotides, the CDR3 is TGCAGTGCGCGCCGGGAGCTCGGAACTATCGGCTACACCTTC. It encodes CSARRELGTIGYTF.

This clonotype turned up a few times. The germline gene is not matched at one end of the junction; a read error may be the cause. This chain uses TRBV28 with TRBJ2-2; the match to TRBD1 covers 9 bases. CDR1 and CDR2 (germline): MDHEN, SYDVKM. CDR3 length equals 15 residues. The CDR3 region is CASRSGTGNPGELFF. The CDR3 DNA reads TGTGCCAGCAGATCCGGGACAGGGAACCCCGGGGAGCTGTTTTTT.

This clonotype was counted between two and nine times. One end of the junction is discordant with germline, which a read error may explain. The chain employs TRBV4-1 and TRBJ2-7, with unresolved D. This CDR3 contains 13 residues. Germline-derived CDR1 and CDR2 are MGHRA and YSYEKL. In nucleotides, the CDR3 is TGCGCCAGCAGCAAAGATCAAGCCTACGAGCAGTACTTC. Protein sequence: CASSKDQAYEQYF.

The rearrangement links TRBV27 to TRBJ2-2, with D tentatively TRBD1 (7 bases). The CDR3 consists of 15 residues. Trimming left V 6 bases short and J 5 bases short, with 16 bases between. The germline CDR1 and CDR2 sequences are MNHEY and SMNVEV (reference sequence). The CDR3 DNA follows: TGTGCCAGCAGCATAGGGGCAGGGGGGACCGGGGAGCTGTTTTTT. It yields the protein CASSIGAGGTGELFF.

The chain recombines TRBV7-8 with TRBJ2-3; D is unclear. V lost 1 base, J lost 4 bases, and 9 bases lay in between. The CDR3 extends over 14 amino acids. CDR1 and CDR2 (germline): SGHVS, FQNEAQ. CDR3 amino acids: CASSLEGSADTQYF. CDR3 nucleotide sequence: TGTGCCAGCAGCTTAGAAGGGTCCGCAGATACGCAGTATTTT.

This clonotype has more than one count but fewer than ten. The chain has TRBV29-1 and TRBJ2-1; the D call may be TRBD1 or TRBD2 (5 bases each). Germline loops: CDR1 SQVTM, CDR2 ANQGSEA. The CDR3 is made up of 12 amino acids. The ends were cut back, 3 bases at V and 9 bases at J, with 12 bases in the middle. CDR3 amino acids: CSVDPGDGEQFF. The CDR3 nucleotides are TGCAGCGTTGACCCCGGGGACGGTGAGCAGTTCTTC.

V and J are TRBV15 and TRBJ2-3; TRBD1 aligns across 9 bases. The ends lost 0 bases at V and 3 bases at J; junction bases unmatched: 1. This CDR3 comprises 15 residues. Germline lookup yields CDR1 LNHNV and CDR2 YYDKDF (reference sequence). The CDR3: CATSREQGATDTQYF. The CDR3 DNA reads TGTGCCACCAGCAGAGAACAGGGGGCAACAGATACGCAGTATTTT.

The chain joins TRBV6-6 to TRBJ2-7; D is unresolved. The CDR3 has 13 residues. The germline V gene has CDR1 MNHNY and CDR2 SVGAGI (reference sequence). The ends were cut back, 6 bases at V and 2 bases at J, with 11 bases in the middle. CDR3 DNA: TGTGCCAGCAGCCCCGGGCCTCCCTACGAGCAGTACGTC. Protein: CASSPGPPYEQYV.

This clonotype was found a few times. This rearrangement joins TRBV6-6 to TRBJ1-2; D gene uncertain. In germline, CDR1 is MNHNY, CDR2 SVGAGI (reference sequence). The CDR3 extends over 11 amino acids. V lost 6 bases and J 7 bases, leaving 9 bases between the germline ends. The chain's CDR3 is CASSPRIGYTF. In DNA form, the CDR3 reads TGTGCCAGCAGCCCCCGGATTGGCTACACCTTC.

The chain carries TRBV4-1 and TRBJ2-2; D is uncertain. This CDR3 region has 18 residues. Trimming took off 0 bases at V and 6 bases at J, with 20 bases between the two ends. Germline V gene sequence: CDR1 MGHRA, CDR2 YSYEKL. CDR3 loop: CASSQDKVSYSSPGELFF. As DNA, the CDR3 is TGCGCCAGCAGCCAAGATAAAGTCTCCTATTCCTCCCCCGGGGAGCTGTTTTTT.

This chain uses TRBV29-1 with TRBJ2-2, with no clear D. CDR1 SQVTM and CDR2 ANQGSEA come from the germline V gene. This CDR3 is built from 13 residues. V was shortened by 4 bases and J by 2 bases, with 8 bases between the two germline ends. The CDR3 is CSVGLLNTGELFF. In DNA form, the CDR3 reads TGCAGCGTTGGGTTACTCAACACCGGGGAGCTGTTTTTT.

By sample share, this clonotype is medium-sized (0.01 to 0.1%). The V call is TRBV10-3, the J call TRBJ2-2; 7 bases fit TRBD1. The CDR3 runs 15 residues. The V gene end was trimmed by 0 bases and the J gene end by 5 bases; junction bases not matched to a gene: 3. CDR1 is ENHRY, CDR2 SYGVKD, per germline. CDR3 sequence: CAISESQQGTGELFF. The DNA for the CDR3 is TGTGCCATCAGTGAGTCCCAACAGGGGACCGGGGAGCTGTTTTTT.

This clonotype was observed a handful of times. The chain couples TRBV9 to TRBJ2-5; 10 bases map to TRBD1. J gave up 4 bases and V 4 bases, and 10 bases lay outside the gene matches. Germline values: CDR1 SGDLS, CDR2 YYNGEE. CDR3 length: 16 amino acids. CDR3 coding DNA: TGTGCCAGCAGCCCGTGGGGACAGGGGACGGGAGAGACCCAGTACTTC. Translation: CASSPWGQGTGETQYF. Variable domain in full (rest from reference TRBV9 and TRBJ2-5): DSGVTQTPKHLITATGQRVTLRCSPRSGDLSVYWYQQSLDQGLQFLIQYYNGEERAKGNILERFSAQQFPDLHSELNLSSLELGDSALYFCASSPWGQGTGETQYFGPGTRLLVL.

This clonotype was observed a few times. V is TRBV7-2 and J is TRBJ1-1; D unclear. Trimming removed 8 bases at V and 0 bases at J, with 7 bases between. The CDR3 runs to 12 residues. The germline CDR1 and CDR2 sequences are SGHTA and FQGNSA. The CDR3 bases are TGTGCCAGCTACTCTCTGAACACTGAAGCTTTCTTT. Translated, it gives CASYSLNTEAFF.

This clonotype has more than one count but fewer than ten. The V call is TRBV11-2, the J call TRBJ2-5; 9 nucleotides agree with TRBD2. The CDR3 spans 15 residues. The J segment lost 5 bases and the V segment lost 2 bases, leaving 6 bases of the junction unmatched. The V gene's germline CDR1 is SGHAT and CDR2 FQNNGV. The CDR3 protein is CASSLRGGALETQYF. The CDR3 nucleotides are TGTGCCAGCAGCTTACGCGGGGGGGCCCTTGAGACCCAGTACTTC.

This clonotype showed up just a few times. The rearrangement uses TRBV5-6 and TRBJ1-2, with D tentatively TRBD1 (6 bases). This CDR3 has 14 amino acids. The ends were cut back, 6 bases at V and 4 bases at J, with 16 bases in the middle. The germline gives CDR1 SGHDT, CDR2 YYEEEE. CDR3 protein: CASKHGGQSYGYTF. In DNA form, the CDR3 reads TGTGCCAGCAAACATGGAGGACAGAGCTATGGCTACACCTTC. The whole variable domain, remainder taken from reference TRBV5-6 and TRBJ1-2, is DAGVTQSPTHLIKTRGQQVTLRCSPKSGHDTVSWYQQALGQGPQFIFQYYEEEERQRGNFPDRFSGHQFPNYSSELNVNALLLGDSALYLCASKHGGQSYGYTFGSGTRLTVV.

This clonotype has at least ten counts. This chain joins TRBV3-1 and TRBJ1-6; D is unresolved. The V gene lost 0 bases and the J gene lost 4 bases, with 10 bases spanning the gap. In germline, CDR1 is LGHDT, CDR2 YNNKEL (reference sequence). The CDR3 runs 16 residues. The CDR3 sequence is CASSQEGGTYNSPLHF. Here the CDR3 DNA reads TGTGCCAGCAGCCAAGAAGGTGGCACTTATAATTCACCCCTCCACTTT.

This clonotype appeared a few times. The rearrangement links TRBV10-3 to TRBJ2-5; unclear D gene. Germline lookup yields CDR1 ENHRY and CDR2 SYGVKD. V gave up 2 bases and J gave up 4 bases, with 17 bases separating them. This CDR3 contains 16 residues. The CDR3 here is CAISETGLGSTETQYF. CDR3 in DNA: TGTGCCATCAGTGAGACCGGCCTAGGGTCCACAGAGACCCAGTACTTC.

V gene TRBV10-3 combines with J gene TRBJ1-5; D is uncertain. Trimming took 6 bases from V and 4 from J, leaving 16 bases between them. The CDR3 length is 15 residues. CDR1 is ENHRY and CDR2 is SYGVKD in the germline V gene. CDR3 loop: CAISESPGSNQPQHF. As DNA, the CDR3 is TGTGCCATCAGCGAGAGTCCGGGCTCGAATCAGCCCCAGCATTTT.

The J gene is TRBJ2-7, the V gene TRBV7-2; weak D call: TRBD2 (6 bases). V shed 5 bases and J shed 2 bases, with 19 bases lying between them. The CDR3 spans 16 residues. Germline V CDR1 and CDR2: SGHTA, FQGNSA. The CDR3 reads CASSARPGTSPYEQYF. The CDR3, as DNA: TGTGCCAGCAGCGCCCGCCCCGGGACTTCTCCCTACGAGCAGTACTTC. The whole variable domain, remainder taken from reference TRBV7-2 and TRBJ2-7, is GAGVSQSPSNKVTEKGKDVELRCDPISGHTALYWYRQSLGQGLEFLIYFQGNSAPDKSGLPSDRFSAERTGGSVSTLTIQRTQQEDSAVYLCASSARPGTSPYEQYFGPGTRLTVT.

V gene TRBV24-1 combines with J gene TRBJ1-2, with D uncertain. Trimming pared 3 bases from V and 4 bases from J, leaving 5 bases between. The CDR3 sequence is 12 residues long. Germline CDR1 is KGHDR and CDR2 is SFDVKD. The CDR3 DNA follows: TGTGCCACCAGTGATAATCGCTATGGCTACACCTTC. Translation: CATSDNRYGYTF.

CDR3 DNA: TGTGCCATCGCCCCAGGGGCCACCTACGAGCAGTACTTC. This codes for CAIAPGATYEQYF. V and J are TRBV10-3 and TRBJ2-7; possible D gene TRBD1, 6 bases. The germline V gene has CDR1 ENHRY and CDR2 SYGVKD. The CDR3 totals 13 residues. The V gene lost 8 bases and the J gene lost 2 bases, with 13 bases spanning the gap.

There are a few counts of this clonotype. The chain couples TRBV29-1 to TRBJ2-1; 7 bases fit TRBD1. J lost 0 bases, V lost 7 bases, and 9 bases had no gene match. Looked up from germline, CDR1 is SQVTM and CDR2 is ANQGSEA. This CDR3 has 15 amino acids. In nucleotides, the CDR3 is TGCAGCGCCCGAGGGGGCCCCAGCTCCTACAATGAGCAGTTCTTC. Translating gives CSARGGPSSYNEQFF.

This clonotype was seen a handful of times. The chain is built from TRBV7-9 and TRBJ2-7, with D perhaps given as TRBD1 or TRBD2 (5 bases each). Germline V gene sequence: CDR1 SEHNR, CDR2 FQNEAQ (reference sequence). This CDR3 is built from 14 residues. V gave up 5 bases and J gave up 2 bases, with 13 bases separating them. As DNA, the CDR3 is TGTGCCAGCAGCACGGCCGGGACCCCCTACGAGCAGTACGTC. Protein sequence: CASSTAGTPYEQYV.

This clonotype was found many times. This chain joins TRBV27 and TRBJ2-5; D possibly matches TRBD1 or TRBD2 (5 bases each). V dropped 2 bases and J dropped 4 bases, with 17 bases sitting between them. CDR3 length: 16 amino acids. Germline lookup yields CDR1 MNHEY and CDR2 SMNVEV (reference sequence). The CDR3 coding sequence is TGTGCCAGCAGTTTAATCGGGACCACAAGCGGAGAGACCCAGTACTTC. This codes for CASSLIGTTSGETQYF.